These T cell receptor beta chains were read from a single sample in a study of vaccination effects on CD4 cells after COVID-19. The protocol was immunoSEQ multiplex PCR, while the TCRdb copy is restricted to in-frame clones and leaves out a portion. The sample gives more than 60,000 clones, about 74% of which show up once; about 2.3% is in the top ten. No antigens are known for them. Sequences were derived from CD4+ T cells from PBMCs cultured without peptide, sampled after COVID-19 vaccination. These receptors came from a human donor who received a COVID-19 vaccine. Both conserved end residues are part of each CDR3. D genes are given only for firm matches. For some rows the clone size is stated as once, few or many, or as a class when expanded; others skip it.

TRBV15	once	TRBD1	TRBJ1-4	TGTGCCACCAGCAGAGCGAAGGGGGCTGGGGAAAAACTGTTTTTT	CATSRAKGAGEKLFF
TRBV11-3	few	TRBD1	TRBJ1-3	TGTGCCAGCAGCTCGCGGACAGGGGTAAACACCATATATTTT	CASSSRTGVNTIYF
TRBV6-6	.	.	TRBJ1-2	TGTGCCAGCAGCAGCGGGACCGGGCAGTATGGCTACACCTTC	CASSSGTGQYGYTF
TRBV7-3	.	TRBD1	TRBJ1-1	TGTGCCAGCAGCTTAGGACAGGGAACTGAAGCTTTCTTT	CASSLGQGTEAFF
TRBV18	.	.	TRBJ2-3	TGTGCCAGCTCACCCCCATCCACAGATACGCAGTATTTT	CASSPPSTDTQYF
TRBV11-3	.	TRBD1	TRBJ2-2	TGTGCCAGCAGCCCAAGAGGGGGCCCGGCGGATCTTTACACCGGGGAGCTGTTTTTT	CASSPRGGPADLYTGELFF
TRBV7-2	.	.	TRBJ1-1	TGTGCCAGCAGCGGGGTTAGGGACCCTTTCTTT	CASSGVRDPFF
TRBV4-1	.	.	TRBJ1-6	TGCGCCAGCAGCCAAACGGGGGCCGGGACAAAAGGCCTCGCGCCCCTCCACTTT	CASSQTGAGTKGLAPLHF
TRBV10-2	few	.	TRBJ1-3	TGCGCCAGCAGTTCGGTTGGTGGAAACACCATATATTTT	CASSSVGGNTIYF
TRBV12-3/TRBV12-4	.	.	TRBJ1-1	TGTGCCACCAGAGGGGGGAGGAACACTGAAGCTTTCTTT	CATRGGRNTEAFF